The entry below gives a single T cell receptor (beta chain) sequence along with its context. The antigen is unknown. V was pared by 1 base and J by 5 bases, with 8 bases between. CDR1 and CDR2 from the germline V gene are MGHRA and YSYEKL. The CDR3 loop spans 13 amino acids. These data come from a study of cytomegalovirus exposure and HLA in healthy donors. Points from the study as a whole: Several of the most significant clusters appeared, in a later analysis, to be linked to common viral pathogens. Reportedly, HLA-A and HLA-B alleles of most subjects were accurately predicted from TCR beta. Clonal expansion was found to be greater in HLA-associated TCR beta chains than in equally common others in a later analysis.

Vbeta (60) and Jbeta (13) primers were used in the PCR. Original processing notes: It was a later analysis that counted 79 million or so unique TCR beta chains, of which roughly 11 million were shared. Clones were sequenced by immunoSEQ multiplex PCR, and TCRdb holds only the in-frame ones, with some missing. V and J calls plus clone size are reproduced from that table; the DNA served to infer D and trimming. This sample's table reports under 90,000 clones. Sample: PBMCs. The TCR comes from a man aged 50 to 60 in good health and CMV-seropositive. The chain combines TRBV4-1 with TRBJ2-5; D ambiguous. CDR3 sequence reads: CASSQGRMETQYF. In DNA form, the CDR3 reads TGCGCCAGCAGCCAAGGGAGAATGGAGACCCAGTACTTC.